These 4 T cell receptor beta chains came from one sample sequenced in a study of beta chain features in type 1 diabetes. The investigators reverse transcribed all of the isolated RNA, so they sequenced expressed TCRB transcripts. Profiling relied on immunoSEQ multiplex PCR, and the TCRdb table lists in-frame clones only, not all of them. The data contain 450,000 to 550,000 clones, 30% of them seen just once; the ten biggest clones take up around 0.065%. The sample was naive CD4+ T cells from blood. The source is a man between 18 and 35 years old in good health.

This clone has more than one count but fewer than ten. The gene calls are TRBV7-2 and TRBJ1-1; unclear D gene. The CDR3 is made up of 13 amino acids. V was pared by 0 bases and J by 5 bases, with 7 bases between. Germline V gene sequence: CDR1 SGHTA, CDR2 FQGNSA. CDR3 DNA: TGTGCCAGCAGCTTAGCCTTAAGGACTGAAGCTTTCTTT. Its protein product is CASSLALRTEAFF.

The chain is built from TRBV25-1 and TRBJ2-2; the match to TRBD2 covers 9 bases. Germline CDR1 reads MGHDK; CDR2 reads SYGVNS. V shed 8 bases and J 6 bases; nucleotides not matched to a gene: 7. The length of the CDR3 is 14 residues. This chain's CDR3 is CASGSGSVAGELFF. CDR3 coding DNA: TGTGCCAGCGGTAGCGGGAGTGTCGCCGGGGAGCTGTTTTTT.

The V gene is TRBV29-1, the J gene TRBJ2-3; 7 bases line up with TRBD1. CDR1 is SQVTM and CDR2 is ANQGSEA in the germline V gene. V shed 7 bases, J shed 0 bases, and the junction held 10 bases outside the gene matches. The CDR3 totals 15 residues. Here the CDR3 reads CSAGPGTASTDTQYF. The CDR3 DNA follows: TGCAGCGCTGGGCCCGGGACAGCAAGCACAGATACGCAGTATTTT.

This clone was seen only a few times. The same CDR3 arises from other DNA sequences in this sample as well. This chain uses TRBV2 with TRBJ2-6; D not resolved. Germline V gene data show CDR1 as SNHLY and CDR2 as FYNNEI. Trimming removed 6 bases at V and 0 bases at J, with 3 bases between. The CDR3 runs 13 residues. The CDR3 nucleotides are TGTGCCAGCAGAGACTCTGGGGCCAACGTCCTGACTTTC. It encodes CASRDSGANVLTF. The entire variable domain, with the rest obtained from reference TRBV2 and TRBJ2-6, is as follows: EPEVTQTPSHQVTQMGQEVILRCVPISNHLYFYWYRQILGQKVEFLVSFYNNEISEKSEIFDDQFSVERPDGSNFTLKIRSTKLEDSAMYFCASRDSGANVLTFGAGSRLTVL.